This T cell receptor beta chain was identified during a study of blood T cell repertoires in COVID-19. Overall study context: Nucleic acid was either cDNA or gDNA, and it came from T cells, B-cell-depleted T cells, or PBMCs.

Here immunoSEQ multiplex PCR was the method, and the copy in TCRdb shows in-frame clones only, minus some. The sample includes about 480,000 clones, approximately 91% seen only once; the top ten take more than 7.5%. Individuals aged roughly 18 to 95 years were recruited from about two dozen US areas. Looked up from germline, CDR1 is LGHDT and CDR2 is YNNKEL (reference sequence). J gave up 1 base and V 3 bases, and 3 bases lay outside the gene matches. The CDR3 is 16 residues long. The table lists this clone with a count of one. V usage is TRBV3-1 (or the pseudogene TRBV3-2) and J usage is TRBJ2-3; the match to TRBD1 covers 11 bases. Material: PBMCs or T cells enriched from blood (not recorded which). The source is a woman aged 60-75 years who had recovered from COVID-19. The CDR3 region is CASSHGQGAGTDTQYF. The CDR3 DNA follows: TGTGCCAGCAGCCACGGACAGGGGGCAGGCACAGATACGCAGTATTTT.